The T cell receptor beta chain described here comes from a study of patients and donors after allogeneic stem cell transplantation. TCRdb re-analysed the RT-PCR reads in MiXCR, keeping a single row per CDR3 protein. The table records roughly 200,000 distinct CDR3 sequences, roughly two fifths of them present only once. This CDR3 has 15 amino acids. CDR1 is MNHEY, CDR2 SMNVEV, per germline (reference sequence). The germline V and J ends were trimmed by 7 bases and 0 bases, with 13 bases remaining between them. Source material: blood, either unsorted or a sorted T cell fraction (not recorded which). This chain joins TRBV27 and TRBJ1-5, with D hard to call. The clonotype was recovered from a human donor who was either an allogeneic HSCT recipient or a stem cell or donor lymphocyte infusion donor (not recorded which). It is not recorded whose cells these are; they may come from a transplant donor. CDR3 residues: CASILPSYSNQPQHF. DNA for the CDR3: TGTGCCAGCATTCTACCCAGCTATAGCAATCAGCCCCAGCATTTT.